Sequencing of this T cell receptor (beta chain) was carried out in a study of cytomegalovirus exposure and HLA in healthy donors. With 60 Vbeta and 13 Jbeta primers, the PCR was carried out. Sequencing used immunoSEQ multiplex PCR; TCRdb keeps in-frame clones, though not all of them. Here the sample spans under 170,000 clones, 55% to 75% being singletons. Germline V gene lookup returns CDR1 SQVTM and CDR2 ANQGSEA. CDR3 size: 12 residues. Trimming took 5 bases from V and 4 from J, leaving 11 bases between them. This chain uses TRBV29-1 with TRBJ1-2; D may be TRBD1 (5 bases). The receptor was isolated from a woman aged 55 to 70 in good health and CMV-seropositive. Specimen: PBMCs. The DNA of the CDR3 is TGCAGCGTTCAGGGTTCAATCTATGGCTACACCTTC. Amino acids: CSVQGSIYGYTF.